Sequencing of this T cell receptor (beta chain) was carried out in a study of T cell responses to AZD1222 COVID-19 vaccine. Produced via immunoSEQ multiplex PCR; TCRdb's table is partial and in-frame only. The table shows 150,000 to 190,000 clones, with around 87% occurring only once. J was trimmed by 7 bases and V by 4 bases; bases with no gene match: 7. The CDR3 totals 15 residues. Per germline, CDR1 LGHDT and CDR2 YNNKEL (reference sequence). V is TRBV3-1 (or the pseudogene TRBV3-2) and J is TRBJ2-1, with 10 bases matching TRBD2. The material sequenced was peripheral blood, taken 28 days after the second AZD1222 dose. This receptor was identified in an adult who received the AZD1222 COVID-19 vaccine. The DNA for the CDR3 is TGTGCCAGCAGCCCCCTAGCGGGAGATTTTAATGAGCAGTTCTTC. It specifies CASSPLAGDFNEQFF.